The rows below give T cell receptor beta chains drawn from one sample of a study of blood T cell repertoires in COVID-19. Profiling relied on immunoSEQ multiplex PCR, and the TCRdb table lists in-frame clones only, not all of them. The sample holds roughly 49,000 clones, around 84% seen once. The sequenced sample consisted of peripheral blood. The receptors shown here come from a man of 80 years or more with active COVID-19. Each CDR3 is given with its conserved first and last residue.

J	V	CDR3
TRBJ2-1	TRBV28	CASSLLGLASGEQFF
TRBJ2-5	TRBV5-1	CASSPGTGGQETQYF
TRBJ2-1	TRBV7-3	CASSLGGIEQFF
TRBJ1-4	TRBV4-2	CASSQPPGQSGEKLFF
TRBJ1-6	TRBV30	CAWSVRRTPGRYTPGSYNSPLHF
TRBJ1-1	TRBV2	CASIVDISNTEAFF
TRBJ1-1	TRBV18	CASSADGSNTEAFF
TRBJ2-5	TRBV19	CASVPKGANEETQYF
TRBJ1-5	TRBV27	CASGRQGAGQPQHF
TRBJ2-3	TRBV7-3	CASSLIAGTDTQYF
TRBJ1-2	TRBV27	CASSFAGNYGYTF
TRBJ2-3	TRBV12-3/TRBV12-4	CASSNDTPDTQYF
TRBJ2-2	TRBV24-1	CATSDSGANTGELFF
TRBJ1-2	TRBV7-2	CASSQRGGEGYTF
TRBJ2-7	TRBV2	CASSEFLVPSSYEQYF
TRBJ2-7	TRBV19	CASSIGLAGKRAYEQYF
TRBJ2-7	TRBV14	CASSQPTGTGGGQYF
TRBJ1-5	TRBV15	CATSNRAARNQPQHF
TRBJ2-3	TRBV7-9	CASSPGTGNTDTQYF
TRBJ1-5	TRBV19	CASRRTGGAEQPQHF
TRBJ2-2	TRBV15	CATRDTGVPTGELFF
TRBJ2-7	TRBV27	CASRGQGGTYEQYF
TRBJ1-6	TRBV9	CASSATGGVSYNSPLHF